Given below is one T cell receptor beta chain in context. This entry belongs to a study of CD8 T cells in Susac syndrome. The CDR3 spans 13 residues. The V end lost 5 bases, the J end lost 2 bases, and 13 bases lay between the germline ends. CDR1 is GTSNPN and CDR2 is SVGIG in the germline V gene (reference sequence). Random hexamers were used to reverse transcribe the RNA input (0.5 to 1 ug). TCRdb analysed the immunoSEQ multiplex PCR reads with MiXCR anew, one entry per CDR3 protein. The sample comprises 230,000 or so distinct CDR3 sequences, around 95% of which are singletons, and 0.085% to 0.095% rests with the top ten.

The clonotype was recovered from a human donor with multiple sclerosis. The rearrangement links TRBV30 to TRBJ2-7; perhaps TRBD2 as D (5 bases). The sample taken for sequencing was CD4+ T cells from PBMCs. DNA of the CDR3: TGTGCCTGGGGGTTAGGACTGACCTACGAGCAGTACTTC. Translated, it gives CAWGLGLTYEQYF.